One sample yielded the 12 T cell receptor beta chains listed below, sequenced in a study of graft-versus-host responses after intestinal transplantation. Which antigens these TCRs recognize remains unknown. Produced via immunoSEQ multiplex PCR; TCRdb's table is partial and in-frame only. This table holds 80,000 to 95,000 clones, about 93% found once. The sample in question was unstimulated CD8+ T cells sorted from spleen or lymph node cells, obtained before intestinal transplant. These receptors all stem from a human donor who received an intestinal transplant.

The V call is TRBV30, the J call TRBJ2-1; tentatively, D is TRBD2 (5 bases). Germline V gene sequence: CDR1 GTSNPN, CDR2 SVGIG (reference sequence). The V end was cut by 1 base, the J end by 6 bases, with 10 bases between. The CDR3 sequence is 13 residues long. CDR3: CAWSDLAVNEQFF. The CDR3 DNA is TGTGCCTGGAGTGATCTAGCAGTCAATGAGCAGTTCTTC.

This chain connects TRBV4-1 to TRBJ1-6; 7 bases map to TRBD1. This CDR3 has 18 amino acids. CDR1 is MGHRA, CDR2 YSYEKL, per germline. V shed 0 bases and J 8 bases; nucleotides not matched to a gene: 13. The CDR3 is CASSQDPASTGVHSPLHF. CDR3 DNA sequence: TGCGCCAGCAGCCAAGATCCGGCTTCTACAGGGGTACATTCACCCCTCCACTTT.

J is TRBJ2-3 and V is TRBV7-3, with TRBD2 matching 9 bases. The CDR3 consists of 17 residues. Germline V lookup: CDR1 SGHTA, CDR2 FQGTGA. With 3 bases clipped from V and 2 bases from J, the junction kept 9 bases outside the gene matches. DNA for the CDR3: TGTGCCAGCAGCTTCACCGGGACTAGCTCTCTCACAGATACGCAGTATTTT. It specifies CASSFTGTSSLTDTQYF.

The rearrangement uses TRBV28 and TRBJ2-7; no clear D gene. From germline, CDR1 is MDHEN and CDR2 SYDVKM. The length of the CDR3 is 10 residues. V lost 5 bases and J 4 bases, leaving 3 bases between the germline ends. CDR3 region: CASSRYEQYF. The CDR3 bases are TGTGCCAGCAGTCGTTACGAGCAGTACTTC.

V is TRBV10-2 and J is TRBJ2-5; the D gene is possibly TRBD2 (6 bases). V shed 7 bases and J shed 2 bases, with 20 bases lying between them. From germline, CDR1 is WSHSY and CDR2 SAAADI. CDR3 length equals 16 residues. CDR3 amino acids: CASTTPFGGEQETQYF. The CDR3 bases are TGCGCCAGCACCACCCCGTTTGGCGGGGAACAAGAGACCCAGTACTTC.

J is TRBJ2-5 and V is TRBV19; 8 bases match TRBD1. CDR1 and CDR2 from the germline V gene are LNHDA and SQIVND (reference sequence). J gave up 1 base and V 3 bases, and 1 base lay outside the gene matches. The CDR3 length is 14 residues. CDR3 bases: TGTGCCAGTAGTATCGGGACAGGCCAAGAGACCCAGTACTTC. It specifies CASSIGTGQETQYF. The variable domain in full, completed from reference TRBV19 and TRBJ2-5, reads DGGITQSPKYLFRKEGQNVTLSCEQNLNHDAMYWYRQDPGQGLRLIYYSQIVNDFQKGDIAEGYSVSREKKESFPLTVTSAQKNPTAFYLCASSIGTGQETQYFGPGTRLLVL.

With regard to this clone: Other nucleotide sequences from this sample produce the same CDR3. This chain uses TRBV27 with TRBJ1-2, with 8 bases fitting TRBD1. CDR1 and CDR2 (germline): MNHEY, SMNVEV (reference sequence). The length of the CDR3 is 13 residues. The ends lost 5 bases at V and 4 bases at J; junction bases unmatched: 3. In DNA form, the CDR3 reads TGTGCCAGCAGTCCCGGACAGGGCTATGGCTACACCTTC. It specifies CASSPGQGYGYTF.

The chain uses TRBV18 and TRBJ2-7, with D unresolved. Germline V gives CDR1 KGHSH, CDR2 LQKENI. V was pared by 6 bases and J by 4 bases, with 13 bases between. The CDR3 runs to 13 residues. This chain's CDR3 is CASSEPTGYEQYF. The DNA for the CDR3 is TGTGCCAGCTCTGAACCAACCGGGTACGAGCAGTACTTC.

This chain joins TRBV27 and TRBJ2-3; TRBD2 matches 7 bases. With 0 bases clipped from V and 0 bases from J, the junction kept 6 bases outside the gene matches. The CDR3 is 17 residues long. Per the germline V gene, CDR1 is MNHEY and CDR2 is SMNVEV (reference sequence). CDR3 coding DNA: TGTGCCAGCAGTTTATCATCACTAGCGCCGAGCACAGATACGCAGTATTTT. Translating gives CASSLSSLAPSTDTQYF.

V and J are TRBV6-6 and TRBJ2-7, with D perhaps TRBD2 (6 bases). Looked up from germline, CDR1 is MNHNY and CDR2 is SVGAGI (reference sequence). This CDR3 is 13 amino acids long. Trimming stripped 8 bases from V and 2 bases from J, with 13 bases between. The CDR3 is CASGPSATYEQYF. In DNA form, the CDR3 reads TGTGCCAGCGGTCCTAGCGCGACCTACGAGCAGTACTTC.

The gene calls are TRBV30 and TRBJ1-2, with a weak D call TRBD1 (6 bases). V was trimmed by 1 base and J by 6 bases, leaving 15 bases between them. Germline CDR1 and CDR2: GTSNPN and SVGIG (reference sequence). The CDR3 totals 14 residues. As DNA, the CDR3 is TGTGCCTGGAGTGGCTACAGGGAAGATGATGGCTACACCTTC. The encoded protein is CAWSGYREDDGYTF.

The CDR3 here is CASSYDQGAVDTEAFF. For the CDR3, the DNA is TGTGCCAGCAGCTACGACCAGGGGGCTGTTGACACTGAAGCTTTCTTT. This chain joins TRBV7-6 and TRBJ1-1; TRBD1 matches 8 bases. V shed 4 bases, J shed 3 bases, and the junction held 10 bases outside the gene matches. The CDR3 length is 16 residues. Germline V gene sequence: CDR1 SGHVS, CDR2 FNYEAQ.